The 10 T cell receptor beta chains below come from one sample, sequenced in a study of CD8 T cells in ankylosing spondylitis. TCRdb reanalysed the 5' RACE reads using MiXCR and keeps one entry per CDR3 protein. Here the sample spans more than 600,000 distinct CDR3 sequences, roughly 20% being singletons. Their recognized antigens are unknown. Findings and limits, study-wide: A TCR beta motif made of about 8 highly homologous variants seemed typical of ankylosing spondylitis blood.

Material for sequencing was blood, either unsorted or a sorted T cell fraction (not recorded which). These TCRs come from a male donor with ankylosing spondylitis.

The chain is built from TRBV10-3 and TRBJ1-1, with D perhaps matching TRBD1 (6 bases). V was trimmed by 4 bases and J by 0 bases, leaving 9 bases between them. CDR3 length: 14 amino acids. CDR1 and CDR2 (germline): ENHRY, SYGVKD. The CDR3 spells CAISGQEMNTEAFF. Here the CDR3 DNA reads TGTGCCATCAGTGGACAGGAGATGAACACTGAAGCTTTCTTT.

Note on this clonotype: One end of the junction varies from germline; a read error may be responsible. The J gene is TRBJ2-1, the V gene TRBV27; D is perhaps TRBD1 (5 bases). From germline, CDR1 is MNHEY and CDR2 SMNVEV (reference sequence). This CDR3 is 15 amino acids long. CDR3 loop: CASSISGRENNEQFF. The CDR3 bases are TGTGCCAGCAGTATATCAGGGCGTGAGAACAATGAGCAGTTCTTC.

V and J are TRBV3-1 and TRBJ2-7, with 9 bases that match TRBD2. CDR3 size: 15 residues. The V gene's germline CDR1 is LGHDT and CDR2 YNNKEL (reference sequence). Losses at the gene ends were 1 base for V and 3 bases for J; bases not matched to a gene: 4. The CDR3 DNA reads as TGTGCCAGCAGCCAAGCCCCTAGCGGGAACTACGAGCAGTACTTC. Its translation: CASSQAPSGNYEQYF.

This clonotype came up a few times. J is TRBJ2-7 and V is TRBV4-1; the match to TRBD1 covers 11 bases. Germline loops: CDR1 MGHRA, CDR2 YSYEKL. The trim removed 8 bases at V and 6 bases at J, leaving 6 bases unmatched. There are 13 residues in the CDR3. The CDR3 loop reads CASGGTGGSEQYF. CDR3 DNA: TGCGCCAGCGGCGGGACAGGGGGATCCGAGCAGTACTTC.

This chain uses TRBV12-3 or TRBV12-4 with TRBJ2-4; 8 positions match TRBD2. The J segment lost 5 bases and the V segment lost 4 bases, leaving 1 base of the junction unmatched. This CDR3 has 13 residues. CDR3: CASSSLAENIQYF. The CDR3 DNA follows: TGTGCCAGCAGTTCACTAGCGGAAAACATTCAGTACTTC.

This clonotype was seen at least ten times. The chain combines TRBV12-3 or TRBV12-4 with TRBJ2-7, with 9 bases lining up with TRBD2. There are 15 residues in the CDR3. The V segment lost 3 bases and the J segment 2 bases; nucleotides outside the gene matches: 5. CDR3 DNA: TGTGCCAGCAGTTTCCCAAGCGGGGGGCCCTACGAGCAGTACTTC. Translation: CASSFPSGGPYEQYF.

The chain recombines TRBV12-3 or TRBV12-4 with TRBJ2-1; D is perhaps TRBD2 (5 bases). The CDR3 extends over 12 amino acids. The germline V and J ends were trimmed by 3 bases and 8 bases, with 8 bases remaining between them. The CDR3 DNA reads as TGTGCCAGCAGTTTTCTGGAGGATGAGCAGTTCTTC. This translates into CASSFLEDEQFF.

This clonotype was detected only a few times. The gene calls are TRBV19 and TRBJ2-3; 8 nucleotides agree with TRBD2. CDR1 LNHDA and CDR2 SQIVND come from the germline V gene (reference sequence). V lost 8 bases, J lost 12 bases, and 10 bases stayed unmatched. This CDR3 contains 12 residues. CDR3 amino acids: CASGPSGGSQYF. Written as DNA, the CDR3 is TGTGCCAGTGGCCCCAGCGGGGGTTCCCAGTATTTT.

This clonotype occurred a few times. The CDR3 loop reads CASTLQGAHEQYF. CDR3 DNA: TGTGCCAGCACCCTCCAGGGGGCCCACGAGCAGTACTTC. The genes are TRBV7-9 and TRBJ2-7; 8 bases map to TRBD1. The CDR3 sequence is 13 residues long. Losses at the gene ends were 7 bases for V and 5 bases for J; bases not matched to a gene: 7. In germline, CDR1 is SEHNR, CDR2 FQNEAQ (reference sequence).

This clonotype was counted between two and nine times. The chain has TRBV6-5 and TRBJ1-2; tentatively, D is TRBD1 (5 bases). The V gene's germline CDR1 is MNHEY and CDR2 SVGAGI. This CDR3 has 14 amino acids. Trimming left V 1 base short and J 7 bases short, with 13 bases between. The CDR3 region is CASSYWAGRSGYTF. The DNA for the CDR3 is TGTGCCAGCAGTTACTGGGCAGGGAGAAGTGGCTACACCTTC.